What follows are 13 T cell receptor beta chains derived from one specimen sequenced in a study of tumor-infiltrating lymphocytes in primary liver carcinoma (dated by TCRdb to about 2017). TRIzol reagent was used to extract blood RNA from unsorted whole blood, while the DNeasy Blood & Tissue kit provided the germline DNA. The sample was run on an Illumina HiSeq 2500. A constant-region primer and ProtoScript II reverse transcriptase were used to reverse-transcribe TCRbeta-specific cDNA from 500 ng total RNA. TCRbeta libraries were built with three nested multiplex PCR rounds, a slightly modified ARM-PCR procedure. Each of the first two PCR rounds ran for approximately 10 cycles using multiplex TRBV1-TRBV30 forward primers together with a Cbeta reverse primer. TCRdb cleaned the public reads at Q25 with fastp, built clones with MiXCR and kept in-frame beta chains. When rows share a CDR3 protein, they turn into one entry using the most common DNA and genes. The sample data list about 320,000 distinct CDR3 sequences, and about 60% of these were observed just once. The ten most abundant clones make up 9% to 10% of the sample.

Sequenced sample: peripheral blood. These TCRs come from a middle-aged man with primary liver carcinoma and hepatitis B virus infection.

CDR3 protein: CASSLQPDTQYF. The CDR3 DNA reads as TGTGCCAGCAGTCTGCAGCCAGATACGCAGTATTTT. V and J are TRBV7-9 and TRBJ2-3; D unresolved. This CDR3 contains 12 residues. Germline V gene data show CDR1 as SEHNR and CDR2 as FQNEAQ (reference sequence). V lost 6 bases and J lost 4, with 8 bases in between. Looking up the rest from reference TRBV7-9 and TRBJ2-3 gives the full variable domain: DTGVSQNPRHKITKRGQNVTFRCDPISEHNRLYWYRQTLGQGPEFLTYFQNEAQLEKSRLLSDRFSAERPKGSFSTLEIQRTEQGDSAMYLCASSLQPDTQYFGPGTRLTVL.

This chain connects TRBV6-1 to TRBJ2-5, with D tentatively TRBD2 (6 bases). There are 17 residues in the CDR3. With 6 bases removed from V and 3 bases from J, the gap between germline ends came to 23 bases. Germline CDR1 and CDR2: MNHNS and SASEGT. The CDR3 DNA reads as TGTGCCAGCAGGCCCTACCAGAGACTGGGGGGTGAAGAGACCCAGTACTTC. It is translated as CASRPYQRLGGEETQYF.

As regards this clonotype: Given a much more abundant clone one base away, this may be a read error. The rearrangement links TRBV4-1 to TRBJ2-5; D is uncertain. Germline-derived CDR1 and CDR2 are MGHRA and YSYEKL. Trimming took 0 bases from V and 6 from J, leaving 8 bases between them. This CDR3 has 13 amino acids. Here the CDR3 DNA reads TGCGCCAGCAGCCAAGACGACACAAAGACCCAGTACTTC. This translates into CASSQDDTKTQYF.

For this clonotype: It is likely a read error, because the conserved phenylalanine at the end of the CDR3 is missing. No DNA is shown, since the ends of the CDR3 on it are uncertain; the CDR3 is the one TCRdb lists. The chain joins TRBV6-5 to TRBJ2-7; TRBD1 is the table's D call, not checked against the DNA. The CDR3 is 15 amino acids long, termini counted. From germline, CDR1 is MNHEY and CDR2 SVGAGI. The CDR3 loop is CASRTAGTGSRGQYL.

This clonotype turned up a few times. V and J are TRBV5-4 and TRBJ2-5; D unresolved. The length of the CDR3 is 14 residues. V lost 3 bases, J lost 4 bases, and 13 bases lay in between. Germline CDR1 and CDR2: SGHNT and YYREEE (reference sequence). The CDR3 nucleotides read TGTGCCAGCAGCTCGCGCCGGGTAGGAGAGACCCAGTACTTC. Translated, it gives CASSSRRVGETQYF.

This sequence joins TRBV7-9 and TRBJ1-5, with TRBD1 matching over 10 bases. V lost 5 bases, J lost 0 bases, and 10 bases stayed unmatched. The CDR3 is 18 residues long. Germline V gene sequence: CDR1 SEHNR, CDR2 FQNEAQ (reference sequence). The CDR3 is CASSRGQGPLHSNQPQHF. The CDR3 coding sequence is TGTGCCAGCAGCCGGGGACAGGGGCCCCTTCATAGCAATCAGCCCCAGCATTTT.

A remark on this clonotype: A much larger clone differs by one base, so this may be a read error. A read error is likely, as this CDR3 ends without the conserved phenylalanine or tryptophan. This chain connects TRBV29-1 to TRBJ2-5, with a tentative D call TRBD2 (5 bases). This CDR3 is built from 12 residues. The V gene's germline CDR1 is SQVTM and CDR2 ANQGSEA. V was shortened by 0 bases and J by 5 bases, with 7 bases between the two germline ends. This CDR3 is CSVEDRGETQYI. CDR3 nucleotides: TGCAGCGTTGAAGATAGAGGGGAGACCCAGTACATC.

This clonotype was counted a single time. This clone may be a read error of a much larger clone one base away. This chain uses TRBV12-3 or TRBV12-4 with TRBJ2-7; tentatively, D is TRBD2 (5 bases). There are 11 residues in the CDR3. The CDR3: CVSSLGSEQYF. The CDR3 bases are TGTGTCAGCAGCTTAGGGAGCGAGCAGTACTTC.

This clonotype has a single count. At one of its ends the junction is not consistent with the germline gene, which may arise from a read error. The chain uses TRBV6-6 and TRBJ1-6; D is undetermined. The CDR3 consists of 14 residues. The germline CDR1 and CDR2 sequences are MNHNY and SVGAGI (reference sequence). The CDR3: CVSSYLGQTIPLHF. The DNA for the CDR3 is TGTGTCAGCAGTTACCTCGGCCAGACAATACCCCTCCACTTT.

Details on this clonotype: A much larger clone sits a single nucleotide away, making a read error possible. This chain joins TRBV10-2 and TRBJ2-1; TRBD1 is a possible D gene (6 bases). The germline V gene encodes CDR1 WSHSY and CDR2 SAAADI. V was clipped by 4 bases and J by 10 bases, with 11 bases between them. The CDR3 runs 12 residues. CDR3 region: CASSGGGHEQFF. The CDR3 DNA reads as TGCGCCAGCAGTGGTGGGGGACACGAGCAGTTCTTC.

This clonotype has at least ten counts. The CDR3 loop is CASSGQGSYEQYF. The DNA for the CDR3 is TGTGCCAGCAGCGGACAGGGCTCCTACGAGCAGTACTTC. This chain connects TRBV5-4 to TRBJ2-7; 8 bases match TRBD1. Germline V gene lookup returns CDR1 SGHNT and CDR2 YYREEE (reference sequence). The ends lost 4 bases at V and 0 bases at J; junction bases unmatched: 0. The CDR3 totals 13 residues.

This chain joins TRBV7-2 and TRBJ2-7, with D possibly being TRBD1 or TRBD2 (5 bases each). The CDR3 has 15 residues. CDR1 is SGHTA, CDR2 FQGNSA, per germline. Trimming shortened V by 5 bases and J by 5 bases, and 19 bases separated the two germline ends. This CDR3 is CASSTPTGTVHEQYF. The CDR3 nucleotides are TGTGCCAGCAGCACCCCGACCGGGACCGTCCACGAGCAGTACTTC.

This clonotype was counted only a few times. This chain joins TRBV5-1 and TRBJ2-3, with D possibly matching TRBD2 (6 bases). V dropped 2 bases and J dropped 1 base, with 11 bases sitting between them. The CDR3 spans 15 residues. The V gene's germline CDR1 is SGHRS and CDR2 YFSETQ. CDR3 residues: CASSFWGDGTDTQYF. For the CDR3, the DNA is TGCGCCAGCAGCTTTTGGGGGGATGGCACAGATACGCAGTATTTT.